A single sample gave rise to the 32 T cell receptor beta chains below, sequenced in a study of blood T cell repertoires in COVID-19. TCRdb's copy holds only in-frame clones and misses some; the assay was immunoSEQ multiplex PCR. The sample carries over 50,000 clones, approximately 80% recorded once. Sequenced input: peripheral blood. Every receptor here comes from a man in his fifties or sixties with acute or convalescent COVID-19.

The CDR3 DNA follows: TGTGCCAGCAGTGAACAGGTCGGCACCATGAATCAGCCCCAGCATTTT. This codes for CASSEQVGTMNQPQHF. The V and J genes are TRBV6-1 and TRBJ1-5, with D hard to call. The ends were cut back, 2 bases at V and 4 bases at J, with 15 bases in the middle. This CDR3 spans 16 amino acids. Germline V gene sequence: CDR1 MNHNS, CDR2 SASEGT.

The chain links TRBV4-1 to TRBJ1-2, with 7 bases matching TRBD1. V lost 0 bases, J lost 2 bases, and 6 bases stayed unmatched. This CDR3 comprises 16 residues. The germline V gene encodes CDR1 MGHRA and CDR2 YSYEKL. For the CDR3, the DNA is TGCGCCAGCAGCCAAGAGACAGACAGGGCCAACTATGGCTACACCTTC. This gives the protein CASSQETDRANYGYTF.

DNA of the CDR3: TGTGCCAGCAGTCCCGCCGGGACAGGCCCTGGAAACACCATATATTTT. It yields the protein CASSPAGTGPGNTIYF. The J gene is TRBJ1-3, the V gene TRBV6-2 or TRBV6-3, with 8 nucleotides matching TRBD1. Germline values: CDR1 MNHEY, CDR2 SVGEGT. Losses at the gene ends were 5 bases for V and 2 bases for J; bases not matched to a gene: 8. CDR3 length: 16 residues.

CDR3: CASSTRQGFYEQYF. As DNA, the CDR3 is TGTGCCAGCAGCACCCGACAGGGGTTCTACGAGCAGTACTTC. The J gene is TRBJ2-7, the V gene TRBV9; TRBD1 matches at 8 bases. Looked up from germline, CDR1 is SGDLS and CDR2 is YYNGEE. CDR3 size: 14 residues. J was trimmed by 3 bases and V by 4 bases; bases with no gene match: 6.

The rearrangement uses TRBV2 and TRBJ1-2, with TRBD1 identical over 8 bases. CDR3 size: 13 residues. Germline CDR1 and CDR2: SNHLY and FYNNEI. J gave up 5 bases and V 6 bases, and 5 bases lay outside the gene matches. The CDR3 DNA is TGTGCCAGCAGCCCGGACAGGGCGTATGGCTACACCTTC. Translated: CASSPDRAYGYTF.

This rearrangement joins TRBV19 to TRBJ2-3, with D maybe TRBD2 (6 bases). With 7 bases removed from V and 5 bases from J, the gap between germline ends came to 10 bases. Germline CDR1 is LNHDA and CDR2 is SQIVND (reference sequence). The CDR3 is made up of 12 amino acids. This CDR3 is CASTGVEDTQYF. The CDR3 DNA reads TGTGCCAGTACGGGGGTCGAAGATACGCAGTATTTT.

V gene TRBV7-9 combines with J gene TRBJ1-2; TRBD1 agrees at 9 bases. The J segment lost 6 bases and the V segment lost 0 bases, leaving 5 bases of the junction unmatched. Germline CDR1 and CDR2: SEHNR and FQNEAQ (reference sequence). The CDR3 length is 15 residues. For the CDR3, the DNA is TGTGCCAGCAGCTTAGCGCGTGGGACAGGGAATGGCTACACCTTC. This gives the protein CASSLARGTGNGYTF.

This rearrangement joins TRBV5-6 to TRBJ1-2; TRBD1 is a possible D gene (5 bases). The CDR3 runs 16 residues. Looked up from germline, CDR1 is SGHDT and CDR2 is YYEEEE. The V end was cut by 4 bases, the J end by 3 bases, with 19 bases between. The CDR3 here is CASSRAGGRLDYGYTF. CDR3 nucleotide sequence: TGTGCCAGCAGCCGGGCGGGGGGAAGGCTTGACTATGGCTACACCTTC.

This chain joins TRBV28 and TRBJ2-7; 9 nucleotides agree with TRBD1. Germline V gene lookup returns CDR1 MDHEN and CDR2 SYDVKM. The ends lost 5 bases at V and 5 bases at J; junction bases unmatched: 19. The CDR3 extends over 18 amino acids. This chain's CDR3 is CASSPSYFRDRDKDEQYF. The CDR3 nucleotides read TGTGCCAGCAGTCCATCATACTTCCGGGACAGGGATAAGGACGAGCAGTACTTC.

Details on this clone: The junction does not match germline at one end; this may be a read error. V usage is TRBV6-1 and J usage is TRBJ2-7; 8 bases agree with TRBD2. CDR3 length equals 11 residues. CDR1 is MNHNS and CDR2 is SASEGT in the germline V gene. The CDR3 DNA follows: TGTGCCAGCAGTGAAATGCGGGGGGCCTCCTTC. Translation gives CASSEMRGASF.

The CDR3 loop reads CASSFLTDRAAQYF. For the CDR3, the DNA is TGTGCCAGCAGTTTCCTAACGGACAGGGCAGCGCAGTATTTT. V usage is TRBV27 and J usage is TRBJ2-3; 8 bases are shared with TRBD1. Trimming cost V 3 bases and J 10 bases; bases outside gene matches: 9. The germline V gene encodes CDR1 MNHEY and CDR2 SMNVEV (reference sequence). This CDR3 has 14 amino acids.

This sequence joins TRBV2 and TRBJ1-5; possibly TRBD1 for D (5 bases). The CDR3 extends over 16 amino acids. The V and J ends lost 7 bases and 0 bases respectively, with 16 bases between them. CDR1 and CDR2 (germline): SNHLY, FYNNEI. As DNA, the CDR3 is TGTGCCAGCACCGGTAGCGGGGGTTATAGCAATCAGCCCCAGCATTTT. As protein: CASTGSGGYSNQPQHF.

This rearrangement joins TRBV5-6 to TRBJ1-2, with 10 nucleotides matching TRBD1. In germline, CDR1 is SGHDT, CDR2 YYEEEE. V shed 4 bases, J shed 8 bases, and the junction held 5 bases outside the gene matches. The CDR3 spans 13 residues. CDR3 in amino acids: CASSTGTGAGYTF. For the CDR3, the DNA is TGTGCCAGCAGCACCGGGACAGGGGCCGGCTACACCTTC.

This sequence joins TRBV9 and TRBJ2-3; D possibly corresponds to TRBD1 (5 bases). Germline V CDR1 and CDR2: SGDLS, YYNGEE. V gave up 0 bases and J gave up 2 bases, with 10 bases separating them. The length of the CDR3 is 15 residues. The CDR3 DNA is TGTGCCAGCAGCGTAGCTGGACAATACACAGATACGCAGTATTTT. This sequence encodes CASSVAGQYTDTQYF. Full variable domain (missing parts from reference TRBV9 and TRBJ2-3): DSGVTQTPKHLITATGQRVTLRCSPRSGDLSVYWYQQSLDQGLQFLIQYYNGEERAKGNILERFSAQQFPDLHSELNLSSLELGDSALYFCASSVAGQYTDTQYFGPGTRLTVL.

This rearrangement joins TRBV7-6 to TRBJ1-3, with D unresolved. Germline V gene sequence: CDR1 SGHVS, CDR2 FNYEAQ. V was pared by 5 bases and J by 2 bases, with 16 bases between. This CDR3 contains 16 residues. CDR3 in amino acids: CASSAFQSATGNTIYF. CDR3 sequence (DNA): TGTGCCAGCAGCGCCTTCCAAAGCGCAACTGGAAACACCATATATTTT.

This chain links TRBV28 with TRBJ1-2; D may be TRBD1 (6 bases). This CDR3 contains 12 residues. Germline lookup yields CDR1 MDHEN and CDR2 SYDVKM. V was trimmed by 6 bases and J by 9 bases, leaving 14 bases between them. The CDR3 loop is CASRTRDISYTF. The DNA for the CDR3 is TGTGCCAGCAGAACCCGGGACATAAGCTACACCTTC.

This sequence joins TRBV6-5 and TRBJ2-7; 7 bases are a match to TRBD1. CDR1 MNHEY and CDR2 SVGAGI come from the germline V gene. CDR3 size: 13 residues. V shed 6 bases and J 2 bases; nucleotides not matched to a gene: 4. The CDR3 region is CASRRGTAYEQYF. Here the CDR3 DNA reads TGTGCCAGCAGGAGGGGGACAGCCTACGAGCAGTACTTC.

The V and J genes are TRBV6-5 and TRBJ2-7; 8 nucleotides match TRBD1. The V gene's germline CDR1 is MNHEY and CDR2 SVGAGI. This CDR3 contains 13 residues. V was clipped by 5 bases and J by 6 bases; unmatched bases: 6. This chain's CDR3 is CASSTPGQGEQYF. CDR3 DNA sequence: TGTGCCAGCAGTACCCCTGGACAGGGCGAGCAGTACTTC.

This chain uses TRBV7-4 with TRBJ2-7, with D possibly being TRBD2 (6 bases). CDR1 is SGHVT, CDR2 SQSDAQ, per germline. Trimming took off 5 bases at V and 6 bases at J, with 29 bases between the two ends. CDR3 length equals 18 residues. The DNA for the CDR3 is TGTGCCAGCAGCCCAAGAACTAGCCCTAAAAAGGGGAATTTCGAGCAGTACTTC. Its translation: CASSPRTSPKKGNFEQYF.

The gene calls are TRBV5-6 and TRBJ1-1; TRBD1 matches at 9 bases. The CDR3 is 13 amino acids. Germline CDR1 SGHDT, CDR2 YYEEEE. Germline trimming cut 4 bases from V and 9 bases from J; bases unmatched to any gene: 7. CDR3: CASSLTGGTQAFF. The CDR3 nucleotides are TGTGCCAGCAGCCTCACAGGGGGCACGCAAGCTTTCTTT.

In DNA form, the CDR3 reads TGTGCCCTCCGGGAGAACTATGCAGGCGGCTACACCTTC. Its protein product is CALRENYAGGYTF. The chain couples TRBV6-6 to TRBJ1-2; no clear D. CDR1 MNHNY and CDR2 SVGAGI come from the germline V gene (reference sequence). The ends were cut back, 11 bases at V and 8 bases at J, with 21 bases in the middle. The CDR3 has 13 residues.

The chain is built from TRBV2 and TRBJ2-5, with 7 positions matching TRBD1. The V segment lost 6 bases and the J segment 0 bases; nucleotides outside the gene matches: 4. Germline CDR1 reads SNHLY; CDR2 reads FYNNEI. This CDR3 comprises 14 residues. The CDR3 loop is CASRPTGYQETQYF. The CDR3 DNA reads TGTGCCAGCAGGCCGACAGGGTACCAAGAGACCCAGTACTTC. The variable domain in full, with the rest retrieved from reference TRBV2 and TRBJ2-5, is EPEVTQTPSHQVTQMGQEVILRCVPISNHLYFYWYRQILGQKVEFLVSFYNNEISEKSEIFDDQFSVERPDGSNFTLKIRSTKLEDSAMYFCASRPTGYQETQYFGPGTRLLVL.

A single count supports this clone. V and J are TRBV4-1 and TRBJ1-2; 11 positions agree with TRBD1. Germline CDR1 MGHRA, CDR2 YSYEKL. V lost 2 bases and J lost 8; bases outside the gene matches: 16. The CDR3 loop spans 18 amino acids. The CDR3 sequence is CASSQRRVLGQGAEGYTF. CDR3 DNA sequence: TGCGCCAGCAGCCAACGTAGGGTCCTCGGACAGGGGGCGGAGGGCTACACCTTC.

The gene calls are TRBV2 and TRBJ2-5, with D perhaps TRBD2 (6 bases). Germline lookup yields CDR1 SNHLY and CDR2 FYNNEI. V shed 3 bases and J shed 4 bases, with 6 bases lying between them. The CDR3 sequence is 12 residues long. CDR3 amino acids: CASSEGGETQYF. CDR3 sequence (DNA): TGTGCCAGCAGTGAGGGAGGAGAGACCCAGTACTTC. Filled out from reference TRBV2 and TRBJ2-5, the complete variable domain reads EPEVTQTPSHQVTQMGQEVILRCVPISNHLYFYWYRQILGQKVEFLVSFYNNEISEKSEIFDDQFSVERPDGSNFTLKIRSTKLEDSAMYFCASSEGGETQYFGPGTRLLVL.

There are a few counts of this clone. The CDR3 here is CASRGSSYEQYF. CDR3 nucleotides: TGTGCCAGCAGGGGCAGCTCCTACGAGCAGTACTTC. The chain has TRBV28 and TRBJ2-7; D unresolved. Trimming stripped 6 bases from V and 0 bases from J, with 6 bases between. This CDR3 has 12 amino acids. Germline loops: CDR1 MDHEN, CDR2 SYDVKM.

The V gene is TRBV19, the J gene TRBJ1-4; no reliable D call. The CDR3 extends over 14 amino acids. Germline V lookup: CDR1 LNHDA, CDR2 SQIVND (reference sequence). V was shortened by 8 bases and J by 5 bases, with 15 bases between the two germline ends. The CDR3 DNA sequence: TGTGCCAGTGGGCTGGGGAGAGGGAATGAAAAACTGTTTTTT. It encodes CASGLGRGNEKLFF.

The chain employs TRBV9 and TRBJ2-5, with a tentative D call TRBD2 (7 bases). The CDR3 length is 15 residues. V was cut by 1 base and J by 2 bases, with 12 bases left in between. CDR1 is SGDLS and CDR2 is YYNGEE in the germline V gene. For the CDR3, the DNA is TGTGCCAGCAGCGTACGCGGGGGCTCTCAAGAGACCCAGTACTTC. It yields the protein CASSVRGGSQETQYF.

By sample fraction, this clone is medium-sized. CDR3 amino acids: CASSLAASLDEQFF. The CDR3 region has the DNA TGTGCCAGCAGCTTAGCGGCTAGCCTCGATGAGCAGTTCTTC. This chain connects TRBV7-9 to TRBJ2-1; D might be TRBD2 (5 bases). The CDR3 extends over 14 amino acids. V gave up 0 bases and J gave up 8 bases, with 11 bases separating them. CDR1 is SEHNR and CDR2 is FQNEAQ in the germline V gene (reference sequence).

The J gene is TRBJ2-5, the V gene TRBV29-1; the D gene is possibly TRBD1 (5 bases). The germline gives CDR1 SQVTM, CDR2 ANQGSEA. The CDR3 contains 13 residues. V was clipped by 4 bases and J by 2 bases, with 11 bases between them. CDR3 region: CSVVCDSQETQYF. The CDR3 region has the DNA TGCAGCGTTGTTTGCGACAGTCAAGAGACCCAGTACTTC.

V and J are TRBV9 and TRBJ2-2; 11 nucleotides align to TRBD1. Trimming cost V 0 bases and J 7 bases; bases outside gene matches: 5. There are 16 residues in the CDR3. CDR1 and CDR2 (germline): SGDLS, YYNGEE. The CDR3 sequence: CASSVARTGGGGELFF. Here the CDR3 DNA reads TGTGCCAGCAGCGTAGCCCGGACAGGGGGCGGCGGGGAGCTGTTTTTT.

The chain carries TRBV24-1 and TRBJ1-2; D is perhaps TRBD1 (6 bases). Trimming took 3 bases from V and 6 from J, leaving 10 bases between them. In germline, CDR1 is KGHDR, CDR2 SFDVKD. The CDR3 totals 13 residues. CDR3 region: CATSDAQGDGYTF. For the CDR3, the DNA is TGTGCCACCAGTGATGCACAGGGTGATGGCTACACCTTC.

A single count supports this clone. V and J are TRBV10-3 and TRBJ1-2; D is unresolved. CDR1 ENHRY and CDR2 SYGVKD come from the germline V gene. Trimming removed 6 bases from V and 5 bases from J, with 10 bases in between. CDR3 size: 12 residues. CDR3 coding DNA: TGTGCCATCAGAGCGGCTCTTTATGGCTACACCTTC. Translating gives CAIRAALYGYTF.